Here is one TCR beta chain with its context. Its antigen is still unknown. Base quality data are lacking; no much larger clone is found one base away. From the cysteine through the phenylalanine, the CDR3 covers 16 amino acids. This entry keeps only the CDR3 DNA: 48 bases, framed from base 1. V is shortened by 0 bases, J by 0 bases, and the region joining them spans 8 bases. CDR1 is given as MNHNY and CDR2 as SVGAGI, both from the germline V gene (reference sequence). These data originate in a study of shared clonotypes between healthy human individuals (TCRdb year 2020). Describing the broader study: The cohort comprised two women and a few men aged 18 to 49 years. For each donor, CD4 naive and CD4 memory were each run on three plates, CD8 naive on two plates, and CD8 memory on one plate. Per donor, leukapheresis produced somewhere between about 0.8 and 9 billion PBMCs. To increase sequencing depth and limit assay-specific biases, different laboratories used diverse techniques to prepare libraries and sequence TCR repertoires. Blood TCR repertoires of about five healthy adults were deeply sequenced to estimate repertoire size and the extent of clonotype sharing between individuals. The paper as a whole reports these results and caveats: Larger estimated clonotype richness was generally found for naive subsets than for memory subsets. Rarefaction of sorted-subset datasets indicated incomplete sequencing despite the large sequencing depth. Sampling was restricted to blood, and TCR repertoires in tissues likely differ from the TCR repertoires found in blood. The small number of donors limited the genetic and exposure-history diversity represented. Sharing across several donors was observed for about 5% of naive CD4, 3% to 3.5% of naive CD8, 2% to 2.5% of memory CD4, and around 0.42% of memory CD8 clonotypes. Pairwise subsampling led to the expectation that sequencing depth would affect the degree of clonotype sharing among donors. Compared with non-shared clonotypes, clonotypes shared by all four sorted-subset donors had higher generation probabilities.

The donors were healthy, HIV-negative adults who had no recently reported acute infections or vaccinations. Only Caucasian adults living in Nashville, Tennessee, USA were represented among the donors. CD4+ T cells were enriched through magnetic negative selection, after which naive cells were positively selected on CD45RA and the remaining negative fraction served as the memory subset. Blood was collected by leukapheresis, and PBMCs were isolated by Ficoll-Histopaque density gradient centrifugation and then cryopreserved in liquid nitrogen vapor phase. Analytical flow cytometry was used to check the purity and quantity of every magnetically sorted T cell population. Genomic DNA was isolated from each sorted fraction and quantified by UV absorbance on a Nanodrop 2000c. TCR CDR3 regions were amplified from genomic DNA by multiplex PCR using the deep immunoSEQ assay. For each cell subset, the extracted genomic DNA was distributed evenly across all wells of several immunoSEQ 96-well plates, and each plate served as one replicate. Each replicate PCR for sorted subsets received around 200 ng genomic DNA, equal to about 29,000 T cell genomes. The purified libraries were quantified using a Qubit 3.0 fluorometer, sized with a Bioanalyzer 2100, and then quantified again using the KAPA Library Quantification kit. Every immunoSEQ 96-well plate was sequenced on a separate single-read 150-cycle Illumina NextSeq 550 flow cell. The paper's processing steps were these. Because the immunoSEQ output held only junctional sequences and lacked quality scores, the filtering could not match the filtering applied to full-length reads. To assign V/J genes and CDR3, sequences were annotated against IMGT germline references using PyIR, a Python wrapper for IgBLAST v1.9. Any read was removed if the V/J assignment was weak (E-value above 1e-6), the CDR3 was missing, or the read contained stop codons, out-of-frame junctions, or ambiguous translated residues. V3J clonotypes were defined as sequences sharing the same inferred V gene, J gene, and CDR3 amino acid sequence. Percentage overlap between repertoires was computed as shared unique clonotypes divided by the size of the smaller repertoire. Richness of each repertoire was evaluated using RTK rarefaction, the Chao1 estimator, and Recon v2.1 estimates of unobserved clonotypes. Generation probabilities were computed with OLGA for all TCRbeta clonotypes obtained by the gDNA method from four donors. In TCRdb, the immuneACCESS table is reduced to in-frame sequences with V and J assigned. These tables do not hold every clone; where another copy was compared, an unresolved V gene accounts for under half, and the others remain unexplained. V and J calls and clone size are those listed in that table; D and trimming were worked out from the DNA. The sample has 980,000 or so clones on record, over 75% of them singletons. Jointly, the top ten make up approximately 1.5% of the sample.

The TCR originated in a man younger than 30 in good health. The sample comprised memory CD4+ T cells sorted from blood. According to the study, the label for this sample's cell subset or site signals: CD45RA-negative fraction. The receptor chain draws on TRBV6-6 and TRBJ2-2, with the D call tentatively TRBD1 or TRBD2, each fitting 5 bases. The DNA is as follows: TGTGCCAGCAGTTACTCGGGGGATCCGAACACCGGGGAGCTGTTTTTT. The translation is CASSYSGDPNTGELFF.